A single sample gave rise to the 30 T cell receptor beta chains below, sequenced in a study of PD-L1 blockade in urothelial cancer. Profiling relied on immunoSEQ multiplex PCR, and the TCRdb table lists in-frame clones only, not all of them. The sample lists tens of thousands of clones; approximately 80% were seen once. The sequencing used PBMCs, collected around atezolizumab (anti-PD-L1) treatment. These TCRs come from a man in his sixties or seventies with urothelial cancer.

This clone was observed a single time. The CDR3 sequence is CASSNLAGGTGELFF. CDR3 coding DNA: TGCGCCAGCAGTAACCTAGCGGGAGGAACCGGGGAGCTGTTTTTT. The chain is built from TRBV10-1 and TRBJ2-2; 11 nucleotides line up with TRBD2. The CDR3 runs 15 residues. V was clipped by 5 bases and J by 5 bases; unmatched bases: 4. Germline assignment: CDR1 WNHNN and CDR2 SYGVQD (reference sequence).

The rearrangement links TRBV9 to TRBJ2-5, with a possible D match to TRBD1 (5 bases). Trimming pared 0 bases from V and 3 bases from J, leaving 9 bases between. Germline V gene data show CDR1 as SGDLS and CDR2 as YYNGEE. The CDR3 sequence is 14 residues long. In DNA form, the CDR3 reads TGTGCCAGCAGCGTAGAGGGCAGGGAAGAGACCCAGTACTTC. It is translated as CASSVEGREETQYF.

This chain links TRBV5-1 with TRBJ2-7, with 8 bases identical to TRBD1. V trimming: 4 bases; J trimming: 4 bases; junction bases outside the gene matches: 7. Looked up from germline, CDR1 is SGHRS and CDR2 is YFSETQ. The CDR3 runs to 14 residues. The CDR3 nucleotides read TGCGCCAGCAGCGCGTCAGGGGGCTTATACGAGCAGTACTTC. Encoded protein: CASSASGGLYEQYF.

As DNA, the CDR3 is TGTGCCAGTAAGGCAGGACAGGGGTCCTACAATGAGCAGTTCTTC. It is translated as CASKAGQGSYNEQFF. V usage is TRBV19 and J usage is TRBJ2-1; 9 bases are a match to TRBD1. Germline assignment: CDR1 LNHDA and CDR2 SQIVND (reference sequence). J gave up 1 base and V 7 bases, and 5 bases lay outside the gene matches. The CDR3 extends over 15 amino acids. Looking up the rest from reference TRBV19 and TRBJ2-1 gives the full variable domain: DGGITQSPKYLFRKEGQNVTLSCEQNLNHDAMYWYRQDPGQGLRLIYYSQIVNDFQKGDIAEGYSVSREKKESFPLTVTSAQKNPTAFYLCASKAGQGSYNEQFFGPGTRLTVL.

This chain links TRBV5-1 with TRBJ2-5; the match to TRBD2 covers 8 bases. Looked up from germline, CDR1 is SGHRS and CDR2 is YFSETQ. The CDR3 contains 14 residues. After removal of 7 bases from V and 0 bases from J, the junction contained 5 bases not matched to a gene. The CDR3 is CASGASGYQETQYF. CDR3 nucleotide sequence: TGCGCCAGCGGAGCTAGCGGGTACCAAGAGACCCAGTACTTC.

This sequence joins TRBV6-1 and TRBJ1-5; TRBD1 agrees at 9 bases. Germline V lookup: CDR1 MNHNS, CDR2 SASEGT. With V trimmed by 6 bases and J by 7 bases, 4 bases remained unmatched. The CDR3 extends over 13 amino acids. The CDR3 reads CASRDRGGQPQHF. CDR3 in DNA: TGTGCCAGCAGGGACAGGGGAGGACAGCCCCAGCATTTT.

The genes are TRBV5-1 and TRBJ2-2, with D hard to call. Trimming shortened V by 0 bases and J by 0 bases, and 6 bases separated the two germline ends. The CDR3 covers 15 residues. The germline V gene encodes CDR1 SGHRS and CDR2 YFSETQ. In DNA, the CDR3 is TGCGCCAGCAGCTTGGTGGGCACGAACACCGGGGAGCTGTTTTTT. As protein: CASSLVGTNTGELFF.

The CDR3 loop is CASSTGLTDTQYF. Written as DNA, the CDR3 is TGCGCCAGCAGCACGGGACTTACAGATACGCAGTATTTT. The gene calls are TRBV5-1 and TRBJ2-3; tentatively, D is TRBD2 (6 bases). The CDR3 has 13 amino acids. V was pared by 4 bases and J by 3 bases, with 9 bases between. Germline CDR1 SGHRS, CDR2 YFSETQ.

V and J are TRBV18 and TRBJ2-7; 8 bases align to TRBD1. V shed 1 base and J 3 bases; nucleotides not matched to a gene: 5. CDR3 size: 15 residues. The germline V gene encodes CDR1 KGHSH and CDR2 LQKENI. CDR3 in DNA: TGTGCCAGCTCACCACGGACAGGGATAGACTACGAGCAGTACTTC. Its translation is CASSPRTGIDYEQYF.

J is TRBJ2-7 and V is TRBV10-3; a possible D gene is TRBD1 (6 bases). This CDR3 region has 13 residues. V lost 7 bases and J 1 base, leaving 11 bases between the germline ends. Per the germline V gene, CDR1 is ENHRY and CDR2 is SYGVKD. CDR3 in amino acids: CAITPDSSYEQYF. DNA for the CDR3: TGTGCCATCACCCCGGACAGTTCCTACGAGCAGTACTTC.

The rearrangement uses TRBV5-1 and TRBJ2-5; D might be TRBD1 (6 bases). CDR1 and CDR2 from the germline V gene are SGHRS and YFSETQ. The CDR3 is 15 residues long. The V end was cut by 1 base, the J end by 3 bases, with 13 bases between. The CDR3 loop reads CASSLSRTGKETQYF. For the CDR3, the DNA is TGCGCCAGCAGCTTGAGTCGCACAGGGAAAGAGACCCAGTACTTC.

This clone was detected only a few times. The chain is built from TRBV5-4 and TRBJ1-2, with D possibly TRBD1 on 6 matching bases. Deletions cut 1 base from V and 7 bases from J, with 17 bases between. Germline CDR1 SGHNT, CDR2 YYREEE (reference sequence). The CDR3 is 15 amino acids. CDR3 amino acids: CASSLPGVGGPGYTF. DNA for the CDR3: TGTGCCAGCAGCTTGCCCGGGGTGGGGGGGCCTGGCTACACCTTC.

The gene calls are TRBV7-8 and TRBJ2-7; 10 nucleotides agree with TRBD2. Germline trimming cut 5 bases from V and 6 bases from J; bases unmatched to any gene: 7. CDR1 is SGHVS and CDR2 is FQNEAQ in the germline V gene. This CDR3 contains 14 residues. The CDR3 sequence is CASSLLAGAFEQYF. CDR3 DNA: TGTGCCAGCAGCCTTCTAGCGGGGGCTTTCGAGCAGTACTTC.

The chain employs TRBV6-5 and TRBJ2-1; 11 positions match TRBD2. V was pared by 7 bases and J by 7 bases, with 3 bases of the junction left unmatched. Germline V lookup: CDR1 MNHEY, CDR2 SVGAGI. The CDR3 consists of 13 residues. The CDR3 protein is CASMIAGGNEQFF. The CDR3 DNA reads TGTGCCAGCATGATAGCGGGAGGGAATGAGCAGTTCTTC.

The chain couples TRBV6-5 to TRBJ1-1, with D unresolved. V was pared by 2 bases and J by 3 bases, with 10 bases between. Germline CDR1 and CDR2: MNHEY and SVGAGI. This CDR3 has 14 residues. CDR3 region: CASSYPGSDTEAFF. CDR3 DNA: TGTGCCAGCAGTTACCCGGGGTCAGACACTGAAGCTTTCTTT.

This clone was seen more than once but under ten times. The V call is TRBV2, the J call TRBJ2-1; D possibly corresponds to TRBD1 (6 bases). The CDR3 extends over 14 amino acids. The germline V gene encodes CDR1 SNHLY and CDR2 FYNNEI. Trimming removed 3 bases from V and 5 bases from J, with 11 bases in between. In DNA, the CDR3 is TGTGCCAGCAGTGAGGGCAGGGGAAACAATGAGCAGTTCTTC. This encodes CASSEGRGNNEQFF.

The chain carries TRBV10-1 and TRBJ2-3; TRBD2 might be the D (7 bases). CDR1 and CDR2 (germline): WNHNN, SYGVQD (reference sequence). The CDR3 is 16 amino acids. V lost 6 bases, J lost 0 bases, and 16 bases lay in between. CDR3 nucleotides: TGCGCCAGCAGCCGAGAGGGGGGGACTAGCACAGATACGCAGTATTTT. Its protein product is CASSREGGTSTDTQYF.

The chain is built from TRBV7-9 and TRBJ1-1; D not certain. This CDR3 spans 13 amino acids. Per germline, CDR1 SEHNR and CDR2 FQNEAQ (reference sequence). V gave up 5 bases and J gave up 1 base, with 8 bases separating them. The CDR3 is CASSITANTEAFF. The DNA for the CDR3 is TGTGCCAGCAGCATTACAGCGAACACTGAAGCTTTCTTT.

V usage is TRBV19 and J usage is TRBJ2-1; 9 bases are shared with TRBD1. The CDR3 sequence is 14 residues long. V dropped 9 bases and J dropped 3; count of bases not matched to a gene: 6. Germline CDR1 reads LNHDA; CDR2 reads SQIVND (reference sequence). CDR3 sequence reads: CASQDRGGYNEQFF. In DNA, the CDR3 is TGTGCCAGCCAGGACAGGGGAGGCTACAATGAGCAGTTCTTC.

CDR3 nucleotides: TGTGCCAGCAGTGACGGGGGGAGGACCCAGTACTTC. Protein product: CASSDGGRTQYF. This rearrangement joins TRBV2 to TRBJ2-5; 7 bases are shared with TRBD2. CDR3 length: 12 residues. The V gene end was trimmed by 3 bases and the J gene end by 7 bases; junction bases not matched to a gene: 2. CDR1 is SNHLY and CDR2 is FYNNEI in the germline V gene.

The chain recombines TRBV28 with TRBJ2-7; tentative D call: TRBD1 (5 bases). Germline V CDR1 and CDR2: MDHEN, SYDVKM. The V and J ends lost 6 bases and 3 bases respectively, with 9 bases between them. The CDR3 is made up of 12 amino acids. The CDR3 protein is CASRGPNYEQYF. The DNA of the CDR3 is TGTGCCAGCAGGGGGCCTAACTACGAGCAGTACTTC. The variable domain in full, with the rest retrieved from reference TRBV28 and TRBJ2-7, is DVKVTQSSRYLVKRTGEKVFLECVQDMDHENMFWYRQDPGLGLRLIYFSYDVKMKEKGDIPEGYSVSREKKERFSLILESASTNQTSMYLCASRGPNYEQYFGPGTRLTVT.

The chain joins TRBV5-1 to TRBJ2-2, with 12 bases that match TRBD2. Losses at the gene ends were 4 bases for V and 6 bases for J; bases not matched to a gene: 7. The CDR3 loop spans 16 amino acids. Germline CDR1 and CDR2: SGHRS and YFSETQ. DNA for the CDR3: TGCGCCAGCAGCCCACGACTAGCGGGAGAGGCCGGGGAGCTGTTTTTT. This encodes CASSPRLAGEAGELFF.

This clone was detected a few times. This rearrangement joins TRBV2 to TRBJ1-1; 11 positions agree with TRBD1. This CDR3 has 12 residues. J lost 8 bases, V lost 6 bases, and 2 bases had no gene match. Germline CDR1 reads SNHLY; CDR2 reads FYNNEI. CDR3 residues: CASRRTGGEAFF. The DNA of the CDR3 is TGTGCCAGCAGGAGGACAGGGGGCGAAGCTTTCTTT.

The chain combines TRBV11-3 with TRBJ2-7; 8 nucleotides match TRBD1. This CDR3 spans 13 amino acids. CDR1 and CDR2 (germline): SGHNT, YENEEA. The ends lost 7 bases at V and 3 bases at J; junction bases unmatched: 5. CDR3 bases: TGTGCCAGCACCGAGACAGGGGTCTACGAGCAGTACTTC. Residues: CASTETGVYEQYF.

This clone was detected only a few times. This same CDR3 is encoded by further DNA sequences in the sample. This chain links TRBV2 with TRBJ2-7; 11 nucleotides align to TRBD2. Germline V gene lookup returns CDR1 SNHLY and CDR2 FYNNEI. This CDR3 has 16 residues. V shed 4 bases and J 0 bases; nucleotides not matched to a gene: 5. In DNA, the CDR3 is TGTGCCAGCAGTGGGACTAGCGGGTTAAGCTCCTACGAGCAGTACTTC. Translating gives CASSGTSGLSSYEQYF.

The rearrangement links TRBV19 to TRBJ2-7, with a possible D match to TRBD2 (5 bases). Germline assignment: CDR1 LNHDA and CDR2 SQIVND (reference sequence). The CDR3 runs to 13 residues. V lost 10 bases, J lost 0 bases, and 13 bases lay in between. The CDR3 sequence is CATNAGYSYEQYF. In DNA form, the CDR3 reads TGTGCCACTAACGCGGGCTACTCCTACGAGCAGTACTTC.

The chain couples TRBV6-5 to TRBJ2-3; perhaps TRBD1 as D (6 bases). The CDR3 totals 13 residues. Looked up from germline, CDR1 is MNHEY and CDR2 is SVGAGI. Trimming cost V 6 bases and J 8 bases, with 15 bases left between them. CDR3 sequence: CASSPGRGLTQYF. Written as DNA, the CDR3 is TGTGCCAGCAGCCCGGGCAGGGGTCTTACGCAGTATTTT.

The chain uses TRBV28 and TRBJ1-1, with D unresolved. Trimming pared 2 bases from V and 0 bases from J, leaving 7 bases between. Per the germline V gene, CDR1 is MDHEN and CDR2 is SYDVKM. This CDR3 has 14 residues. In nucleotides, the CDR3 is TGTGCCAGCAGTTTAAGACAAGTGAACACTGAAGCTTTCTTT. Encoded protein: CASSLRQVNTEAFF. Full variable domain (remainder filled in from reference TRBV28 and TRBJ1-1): DVKVTQSSRYLVKRTGEKVFLECVQDMDHENMFWYRQDPGLGLRLIYFSYDVKMKEKGDIPEGYSVSREKKERFSLILESASTNQTSMYLCASSLRQVNTEAFFGQGTRLTVV.

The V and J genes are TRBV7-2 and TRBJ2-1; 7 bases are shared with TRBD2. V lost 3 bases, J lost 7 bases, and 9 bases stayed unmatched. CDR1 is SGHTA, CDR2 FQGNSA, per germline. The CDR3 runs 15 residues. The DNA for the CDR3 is TGTGCCAGCAGCTTCAAGCGGGAATTGGTGAATGAGCAGTTCTTC. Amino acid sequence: CASSFKRELVNEQFF.

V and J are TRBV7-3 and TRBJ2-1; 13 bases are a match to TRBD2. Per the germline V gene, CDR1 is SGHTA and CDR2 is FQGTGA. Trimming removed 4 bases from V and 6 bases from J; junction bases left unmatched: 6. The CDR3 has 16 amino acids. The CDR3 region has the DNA TGTGCCAGCAGCTCACCTGGACTAGCGGGAGTCAATGAGCAGTTCTTC. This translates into CASSSPGLAGVNEQFF.